These 17 T cell receptor beta chains originate from one sample sequenced in a study of T cell responses to AZD1222 COVID-19 vaccine (dated by TCRdb to the early 2020s). The method behind the library was the immunoSEQ multiplex PCR assay. As stored in TCRdb, this immuneACCESS dataset retains in-frame rearrangements with V and J assigned. A fraction of the clones does not appear; measured against another copy, unresolved V genes explain less than half of the discrepancy, and the remainder lacks a known reason. The sample table lists fewer than 130,000 clones, about 85% of them with a count of one. The top ten clonotypes cover approximately 3% of the sample. The sample's time point label is to be understood as: baseline before first vaccination. The specimen comprised peripheral blood, sampled on day 0 of AZD1222 vaccination. Every receptor here comes from an adult in good health.

This sequence joins TRBV7-9 and TRBJ2-1; TRBD1 is a possible D gene (6 bases). The V and J ends lost 5 bases and 2 bases respectively, with 16 bases between them. The CDR3 contains 16 residues. Germline V gene data show CDR1 as SEHNR and CDR2 as FQNEAQ (reference sequence). The CDR3 region has the DNA TGTGCCAGCAGCCCCCACCAGGGGCTAACCTACAATGAGCAGTTCTTC. Translated, it gives CASSPHQGLTYNEQFF.

This sequence joins TRBV7-9 and TRBJ1-2; possible D gene TRBD1, 5 bases. The germline V and J ends were trimmed by 2 bases and 0 bases, with 10 bases remaining between them. The length of the CDR3 is 15 residues. The V gene's germline CDR1 is SEHNR and CDR2 FQNEAQ (reference sequence). The CDR3 DNA follows: TGTGCCAGCAGCTTAACACAGGTCGCTAACTATGGCTACACCTTC. This translates into CASSLTQVANYGYTF.

The rearrangement links TRBV7-3 to TRBJ1-1; D gene uncertain. In germline, CDR1 is SGHTA, CDR2 FQGTGA. With 5 bases removed from V and 0 bases from J, the gap between germline ends came to 7 bases. The CDR3 length is 13 residues. The CDR3 bases are TGTGCCAGCAGCCCTCGCATGAACACTGAAGCTTTCTTT. Protein sequence: CASSPRMNTEAFF.

The V and J genes are TRBV19 and TRBJ2-3; TRBD2 matches 12 bases. Germline-derived CDR1 and CDR2 are LNHDA and SQIVND (reference sequence). V gave up 4 bases and J gave up 3 bases; unmatched junction bases: 2. The CDR3 totals 15 residues. The CDR3 DNA reads as TGTGCCAGTAGTAAACTAGCGGGAGGAACAGATACGCAGTATTTT. Protein product: CASSKLAGGTDTQYF.

The chain combines TRBV6-2 or TRBV6-3 with TRBJ1-5, with 10 bases that match TRBD1. The V and J ends lost 5 bases and 0 bases, in that order; junction bases with no gene match: 7. CDR1 is MNHEY, CDR2 SVGEGT, per germline. This CDR3 region has 17 residues. The CDR3 is CASSTRDRGYSNQPQHF. The CDR3 bases are TGTGCCAGCAGTACCCGGGACAGGGGTTATAGCAATCAGCCCCAGCATTTT.

The chain couples TRBV5-4 to TRBJ1-1, with TRBD1 matching 10 bases. The CDR3 is 15 residues long. Trimming at V came to 2 bases and at J to 5 bases, leaving 6 bases not matched to a gene. Germline V gives CDR1 SGHNT, CDR2 YYREEE (reference sequence). The CDR3 region is CASSFKGQGGTEAFF. CDR3 DNA: TGTGCCAGCAGCTTTAAAGGACAGGGGGGTACTGAAGCTTTCTTT.

The chain couples TRBV5-1 to TRBJ2-4, with 7 positions matching TRBD1. The germline V gene encodes CDR1 SGHRS and CDR2 YFSETQ. The V and J ends lost 0 bases and 7 bases, in that order; junction bases with no gene match: 4. The CDR3 sequence is 14 residues long. The CDR3 is CASSLAGTENIQYF. The CDR3 nucleotides are TGCGCCAGCAGCTTGGCTGGGACAGAGAACATTCAGTACTTC.

About this clone: The same CDR3 also results from other DNA sequences found in this sample. V is TRBV5-1 and J is TRBJ2-7; D may be TRBD1 (6 bases). V was clipped by 4 bases and J by 2 bases, with 13 bases between them. Germline CDR1 SGHRS, CDR2 YFSETQ. The CDR3 spans 14 residues. DNA of the CDR3: TGCGCCAGCAGCGCCGGGACACGAACCTACGAGCAGTACTTC. It is translated as CASSAGTRTYEQYF.

With regard to this clone: The sample has other DNA sequences that encode this CDR3 too. V and J are TRBV18 and TRBJ2-5; no clear D. CDR3 length: 13 residues. Looked up from germline, CDR1 is KGHSH and CDR2 is LQKENI. The V end was cut by 2 bases, the J end by 0 bases, with 4 bases between. The CDR3 is CASSPGYQETQYF. In nucleotides, the CDR3 is TGTGCCAGCTCACCAGGGTACCAAGAGACCCAGTACTTC.

This rearrangement joins TRBV2 to TRBJ1-4; D is perhaps TRBD1 (5 bases). CDR1 SNHLY and CDR2 FYNNEI come from the germline V gene. With 6 bases removed from V and 8 bases from J, the gap between germline ends came to 16 bases. CDR3 size: 14 residues. The CDR3 loop reads CASRDGTLGEKLFF. The CDR3 DNA is TGTGCCAGCAGAGACGGGACTCTGGGGGAAAAACTGTTTTTT.

V usage is TRBV9 and J usage is TRBJ1-6, with 7 bases identical to TRBD1. J gave up 6 bases and V 4 bases, and 7 bases lay outside the gene matches. This CDR3 has 15 residues. Germline V gives CDR1 SGDLS, CDR2 YYNGEE. The CDR3 bases are TGTGCCAGCAGCACCCAGGGACAGCTTAATTCACCCCTCCACTTT. Protein product: CASSTQGQLNSPLHF.

Comment on this clone: The same CDR3 is also encoded by other DNA sequences in this sample. V is TRBV3-1 (or the pseudogene TRBV3-2) and J is TRBJ2-3; TRBD2 is a possible D gene (6 bases). The V end was cut by 4 bases, the J end by 3 bases, with 11 bases between. The CDR3 has 14 amino acids. Per the germline V gene, CDR1 is LGHDT and CDR2 is YNNKEL (reference sequence). The CDR3 spells CASSLEGLTDTQYF. CDR3 DNA sequence: TGTGCCAGCAGCCTGGAGGGCCTGACAGATACGCAGTATTTT.

The V gene is TRBV6-1, the J gene TRBJ2-7; maybe TRBD2 (6 bases). This CDR3 is 13 amino acids long. The V end was cut by 1 base, the J end by 5 bases, with 9 bases between. Germline CDR1 MNHNS, CDR2 SASEGT. DNA for the CDR3: TGTGCCAGCAGTGAAGGGAGGGTGGACGAGCAGTACTTC. Translating gives CASSEGRVDEQYF.

The chain employs TRBV28 and TRBJ2-4, with D perhaps TRBD1 or TRBD2 (5 bases each). CDR1 is MDHEN, CDR2 SYDVKM, per germline. V was clipped by 11 bases and J by 5 bases, with 16 bases between them. This CDR3 comprises 13 residues. CDR3 protein: CAVGRGTENIQYF. The CDR3, as DNA: TGTGCCGTCGGCCGGGGCACTGAAAACATTCAGTACTTC. The full variable domain, in which reference TRBV28 and TRBJ2-4 provide the parts outside the CDR3, is DVKVTQSSRYLVKRTGEKVFLECVQDMDHENMFWYRQDPGLGLRLIYFSYDVKMKEKGDIPEGYSVSREKKERFSLILESASTNQTSMYLCAVGRGTENIQYFGAGTRLSVL.

The J gene is TRBJ2-4, the V gene TRBV11-2, with 8 positions matching TRBD2. CDR1 is SGHAT and CDR2 is FQNNGV in the germline V gene. V trimming: 0 bases; J trimming: 6 bases; junction bases outside the gene matches: 4. There are 15 residues in the CDR3. The CDR3 sequence: CASSLDMGLVNIQYF. CDR3 bases: TGTGCCAGCAGCTTAGATATGGGACTAGTAAACATTCAGTACTTC.

The chain couples TRBV6-6 to TRBJ1-2, with 10 bases lining up with TRBD1. Germline CDR1 and CDR2: MNHNY and SVGAGI (reference sequence). The CDR3 runs to 13 residues. Trimming cost V 6 bases and J 8 bases; bases outside gene matches: 6. CDR3 residues: CASRGTGAGGYTF. The CDR3 nucleotides are TGTGCCAGCAGAGGGACAGGGGCGGGCGGCTACACCTTC.

V gene TRBV3-1 (or the pseudogene TRBV3-2) combines with J gene TRBJ2-1, with TRBD1 matching 7 bases. From germline, CDR1 is LGHDT and CDR2 YNNKEL (reference sequence). This CDR3 region has 17 residues. J lost 4 bases, V lost 0 bases, and 9 bases had no gene match. The CDR3 DNA follows: TGTGCCAGCAGCCAAGATTTTAACAGGGGAGTTTACAATGAGCAGTTCTTC. This encodes CASSQDFNRGVYNEQFF.